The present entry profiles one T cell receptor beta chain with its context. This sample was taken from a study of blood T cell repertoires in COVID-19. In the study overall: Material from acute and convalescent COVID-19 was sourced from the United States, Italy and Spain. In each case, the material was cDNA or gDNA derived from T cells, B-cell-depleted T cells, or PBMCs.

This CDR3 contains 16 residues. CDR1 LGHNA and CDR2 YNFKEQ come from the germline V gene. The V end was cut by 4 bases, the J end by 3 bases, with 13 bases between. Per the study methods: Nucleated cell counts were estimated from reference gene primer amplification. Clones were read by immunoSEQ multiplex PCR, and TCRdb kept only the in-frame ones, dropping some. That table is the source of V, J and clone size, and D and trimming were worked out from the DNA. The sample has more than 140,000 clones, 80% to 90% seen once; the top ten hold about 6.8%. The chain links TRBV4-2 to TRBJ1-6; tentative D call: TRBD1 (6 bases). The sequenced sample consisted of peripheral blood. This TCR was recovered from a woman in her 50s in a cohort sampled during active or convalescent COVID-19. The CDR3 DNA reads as TGTGCCAGCAGCCCGGACGCAGGGGACTATAATTCACCCCTCCACTTT. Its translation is CASSPDAGDYNSPLHF.